This T cell receptor (beta chain) was recovered during a study of T-cell memory formation after mild COVID-19. V shed 5 bases and J shed 5 bases, with 12 bases lying between them. Per germline, CDR1 SEHNR and CDR2 FQNEAQ (reference sequence). The CDR3 sequence is 13 residues long. A remark on this clonotype: What it binds is not known.

TCRdb reprocessed the 5' RACE reads with MiXCR, giving one entry per CDR3 protein. Of over 45,000 distinct CDR3 sequences in the sample, 25% to 35% were seen once. Overall study findings and caveats: CD4+ contracting clones lay mainly in CM and EM, CD8+ ones in EMRA. Prior to infection, memory already included some responding clones, suggesting cross-reactive memory joined. For second-wave clones that peaked at day 37, SARS-CoV-2 specificity went unverified.

The clonotype was recovered from a man younger than 35 who had mild COVID-19 (a few samples of this study predate the infection). Cell type and time point are not known. The specimen was PBMCs or a T cell subset sorted from them (not recorded which). V gene TRBV7-9 combines with J gene TRBJ1-2, with D uncertain. The CDR3 DNA is TGTGCCAGCAGCCCGAGGGATGAGTATGGCTACACCTTC. It is translated as CASSPRDEYGYTF.